The 32 T cell receptor beta chains presented below share a single source sample, sequenced in a study of blood T cells in healthy people across ages. Primed by a sample-barcoded 5' primer and a J-beta primer mix, a second PCR proceeded for 7 to 11 cycles. TCRdb re-called the 5' RACE reads with MiXCR, one entry per CDR3 protein. The repertoire holds hundreds of thousands of distinct CDR3 sequences, with 24% as singletons. The same data also went into a second study, on T cells of mothers and their children.

The sequenced material came from blood. The receptors shown here come from a boy aged 5-17 years in good health.

This chain links TRBV20-1 with TRBJ1-6, with 8 positions matching TRBD1. The length of the CDR3 is 12 residues. Per the germline V gene, CDR1 is DFQATT and CDR2 is SNEGSKA (reference sequence). With 6 bases clipped from V and 9 bases from J, the junction kept 4 bases outside the gene matches. The CDR3 reads CSARTGGSPLHF. Written as DNA, the CDR3 is TGCAGTGCCCGTACAGGGGGTTCACCCCTCCACTTT.

The chain recombines TRBV5-1 with TRBJ1-1, with D possibly TRBD1 on 5 matching bases. The CDR3 consists of 14 residues. Trimming left V 0 bases short and J 4 bases short, with 10 bases between. Germline V gives CDR1 SGHRS, CDR2 YFSETQ. CDR3 bases: TGCGCCAGCAGCTTGGTTTCGGGGACCACTGAAGCTTTCTTT. Amino acids: CASSLVSGTTEAFF.

This clonotype was counted between two and nine times. V and J are TRBV7-9 and TRBJ2-7; 9 bases line up with TRBD1. V shed 4 bases and J 2 bases; nucleotides not matched to a gene: 3. CDR3 length: 14 residues. Per the germline V gene, CDR1 is SEHNR and CDR2 is FQNEAQ (reference sequence). CDR3 sequence (DNA): TGTGCCAGCAGCTACCGGACAGGGGCCTACGAGCAGTACTTC. Its translation: CASSYRTGAYEQYF.

This clonotype was observed a few times. The chain links TRBV28 to TRBJ2-7; TRBD2 agrees at 8 bases. After removal of 3 bases from V and 4 bases from J, the junction contained 8 bases not matched to a gene. This CDR3 region has 15 residues. Germline CDR1 reads MDHEN; CDR2 reads SYDVKM. Here the CDR3 reads CASSFSSGSRYEQYF. DNA for the CDR3: TGTGCCAGCAGTTTTTCGAGCGGGAGTAGGTACGAGCAGTACTTC.

This clonotype was seen more than once but under ten times. The chain recombines TRBV12-5 with TRBJ2-3; TRBD1 aligns across 8 bases. The CDR3 contains 14 residues. Germline V gene data show CDR1 as LGHNT and CDR2 as FRNRAP. Trimming at V came to 6 bases and at J to 3 bases, leaving 5 bases not matched to a gene. This chain's CDR3 is CASGPGQGTDTQYF. The CDR3 DNA reads TGTGCTAGTGGCCCTGGACAGGGAACAGATACGCAGTATTTT.

This clonotype was observed a few times. Likely a read error: the CDR3 ends without its conserved phenylalanine or tryptophan. The genes are TRBV20-1 and TRBJ1-1; the D is unclear. The germline V gene has CDR1 DFQATT and CDR2 SNEGSKA (reference sequence). This CDR3 is 13 amino acids long. V gave up 2 bases and J gave up 4 bases, with 11 bases separating them. DNA of the CDR3: TGCAGTGCTAGAATCTCGGGGAGCACTGAAGCTTTCGTT. Translation: CSARISGSTEAFV.

This chain connects TRBV3-1 to TRBJ1-6; no definite D call. Trimming stripped 3 bases from V and 10 bases from J, with 10 bases between. In germline, CDR1 is LGHDT, CDR2 YNNKEL (reference sequence). The CDR3 extends over 13 amino acids. The CDR3 DNA is TGTGCCAGCAGCCAGGGGAGGAGGTCACCCCTCCACTTT. This encodes CASSQGRRSPLHF.

The chain carries TRBV11-2 and TRBJ1-4, with D perhaps matching TRBD1 (5 bases). This CDR3 comprises 12 residues. V dropped 6 bases and J dropped 10 bases, with 12 bases sitting between them. Germline V gene sequence: CDR1 SGHAT, CDR2 FQNNGV. The CDR3 region has the DNA TGTGCCAGCAGTATTATGGGGCCAAAACTGTTTTTT. Translation gives CASSIMGPKLFF.

Only a few counts were recorded for this clonotype. The chain links TRBV3-1 to TRBJ1-3; D gene ambiguous. Per germline, CDR1 LGHDT and CDR2 YNNKEL (reference sequence). The germline V and J ends were trimmed by 5 bases and 4 bases, with 15 bases remaining between them. The CDR3 loop spans 15 amino acids. The CDR3 reads CASSALRVPGNTIYF. The CDR3 region has the DNA TGTGCCAGCAGCGCCCTGCGTGTTCCCGGAAACACCATATATTTT.

This clonotype was observed many times. The CDR3 protein is CASSQWQVTDTQYF. As DNA, the CDR3 is TGTGCCAGCAGCCAATGGCAGGTTACAGATACGCAGTATTTT. The chain employs TRBV14 and TRBJ2-3; D not resolved. Germline V lookup: CDR1 SGHDN, CDR2 FVKESK. Trimming left V 2 bases short and J 3 bases short, with 9 bases between. The CDR3 covers 14 residues.

In its sample, this clonotype was seen a few times. This rearrangement joins TRBV27 to TRBJ2-5; 8 positions match TRBD2. CDR1 and CDR2 (germline): MNHEY, SMNVEV (reference sequence). The V and J ends lost 6 bases and 4 bases, in that order; junction bases with no gene match: 4. This CDR3 contains 13 residues. CDR3 bases: TGTGCCAGCAGCCGGCTAGCGGGAGAGACCCAGTACTTC. Residues: CASSRLAGETQYF.

The rearrangement uses TRBV5-6 and TRBJ2-4, with TRBD1 matching 8 bases. The CDR3 has 13 amino acids. The germline gives CDR1 SGHDT, CDR2 YYEEEE. With V trimmed by 6 bases and J by 8 bases, 7 bases remained unmatched. The CDR3 bases are TGTGCCAGCACCCAGGGGGCGGCGGACATTCAGTACTTC. It translates to CASTQGAADIQYF. Full variable domain (missing parts from reference TRBV5-6 and TRBJ2-4): DAGVTQSPTHLIKTRGQQVTLRCSPKSGHDTVSWYQQALGQGPQFIFQYYEEEERQRGNFPDRFSGHQFPNYSSELNVNALLLGDSALYLCASTQGAADIQYFGAGTRLSVL.

This clonotype was seen only a few times. The rearrangement links TRBV27 to TRBJ1-5; unclear D gene. This CDR3 contains 16 residues. Germline V lookup: CDR1 MNHEY, CDR2 SMNVEV (reference sequence). Trimming took 0 bases from V and 4 from J, leaving 13 bases between them. CDR3 region: CASSLSRFRANQPQHF. The DNA of the CDR3 is TGTGCCAGCAGTTTATCCCGATTCCGGGCGAATCAGCCCCAGCATTTT.

V is TRBV10-3 and J is TRBJ1-5, with D unclear. Trimming took off 0 bases at V and 4 bases at J, with 10 bases between the two ends. This CDR3 comprises 15 residues. CDR1 is ENHRY, CDR2 SYGVKD, per germline. The CDR3: CAISESETENQPQHF. The DNA of the CDR3 is TGTGCCATCAGTGAGTCGGAGACGGAGAATCAGCCCCAGCATTTT.

V usage is TRBV5-1 and J usage is TRBJ1-4; D is possibly TRBD1 (5 bases). The ends were cut back, 4 bases at V and 8 bases at J, with 21 bases in the middle. Germline V lookup: CDR1 SGHRS, CDR2 YFSETQ. The CDR3 sequence is 16 residues long. As DNA, the CDR3 is TGCGCCAGCAGCGTCTGGGGACGCCCCGGGGGGGAAAAACTGTTTTTT. Translation: CASSVWGRPGGEKLFF.

J is TRBJ2-1 and V is TRBV5-5, with TRBD2 matching over 8 bases. Trimming removed 3 bases from V and 15 bases from J; junction bases left unmatched: 14. The CDR3 spans 14 residues. Per the germline V gene, CDR1 is SGHKS and CDR2 is YYEKEE (reference sequence). CDR3 region: CASSSTKGLVIPFF. The CDR3, as DNA: TGTGCCAGCAGCTCAACCAAGGGACTAGTCATTCCGTTCTTC.

This clonotype was counted only a few times. The junction shows a germline mismatch at one end, possibly a read error. The chain carries TRBV5-1 and TRBJ1-1; possible D gene TRBD1, 5 bases. In germline, CDR1 is SGHRS, CDR2 YFSETQ. The CDR3 is 14 amino acids. Here the CDR3 DNA reads TGCGCCAGCAGCTTGGTGGCAGGGCCCACTGAAGCTGTCTTT. It specifies CASSLVAGPTEAVF. The full variable domain, with the rest looked up from reference TRBV5-1 and TRBJ1-1, is KAGVTQTPRYLIKTRGQQVTLSCSPISGHRSVSWYQQTPGQGLQFLFEYFSETQRNKGNFPGRFSGRQFSNSRSEMNVSTLELGDSALYLCASSLVAGPTEAVFGQGTRLTVV.

The chain carries TRBV7-8 and TRBJ2-3; unclear D gene. CDR1 and CDR2 (germline): SGHVS, FQNEAQ. This CDR3 contains 14 residues. Deletions cut 5 bases from V and 2 bases from J, with 11 bases between. The CDR3 reads CASSQPPYTDTQYF. CDR3 DNA: TGTGCCAGCAGCCAACCCCCGTACACAGATACGCAGTATTTT.

V gene TRBV12-3 or TRBV12-4 combines with J gene TRBJ1-1, with 9 bases matching TRBD1. CDR3 length equals 16 residues. V gave up 6 bases and J gave up 1 base; unmatched junction bases: 9. In nucleotides, the CDR3 is TGTGCCAGCAGACCCGGGACAGGGTGGACGAACACTGAAGCTTTCTTT. Its protein is CASRPGTGWTNTEAFF.

This chain joins TRBV15 and TRBJ2-2; 9 bases are shared with TRBD1. The V segment lost 4 bases and the J segment 5 bases; nucleotides outside the gene matches: 5. Germline assignment: CDR1 LNHNV and CDR2 YYDKDF (reference sequence). The CDR3 is 15 residues long. The CDR3 DNA sequence: TGTGCCACCAGCACACACAGGGGGCGAACCGGGGAGCTGTTTTTT. Its protein product is CATSTHRGRTGELFF.

This clonotype was picked up a small number of times. The chain is built from TRBV20-1 and TRBJ2-2; 8 positions agree with TRBD2. This CDR3 has 16 amino acids. Per germline, CDR1 DFQATT and CDR2 SNEGSKA (reference sequence). The trim removed 3 bases at V and 0 bases at J, leaving 6 bases unmatched. The CDR3 coding sequence is TGCAGTGCTAGGGAAGCGGGGGCTGCGAACACCGGGGAGCTGTTTTTT. Its translation is CSAREAGAANTGELFF.

This clonotype was detected only a few times. The rearrangement uses TRBV20-1 and TRBJ1-4; D is ambiguous. This CDR3 is built from 15 residues. Trimming removed 1 base at V and 6 bases at J, with 15 bases between. Germline V lookup: CDR1 DFQATT, CDR2 SNEGSKA (reference sequence). CDR3 DNA sequence: TGCAGTGCTAGAGTGCCGCAGCGAGATCATGAAAAACTGTTTTTT. This gives the protein CSARVPQRDHEKLFF.

This chain links TRBV9 with TRBJ2-3; D call uncertain. Trimming cost V 4 bases and J 5 bases, with 5 bases left between them. CDR3 length: 11 amino acids. In germline, CDR1 is SGDLS, CDR2 YYNGEE. CDR3 bases: TGTGCCAGCAGCCGTAAAGATACGCAGTATTTT. Protein: CASSRKDTQYF. Full variable domain (missing parts from reference TRBV9 and TRBJ2-3): DSGVTQTPKHLITATGQRVTLRCSPRSGDLSVYWYQQSLDQGLQFLIQYYNGEERAKGNILERFSAQQFPDLHSELNLSSLELGDSALYFCASSRKDTQYFGPGTRLTVL.

The rearrangement joins TRBV27 to TRBJ2-7; 7 bases are a match to TRBD2. Trimming cost V 3 bases and J 2 bases; bases outside gene matches: 7. The CDR3 spans 15 residues. Germline V lookup: CDR1 MNHEY, CDR2 SMNVEV (reference sequence). CDR3 amino acids: CASSFRLAGTYEQYF. CDR3 nucleotides: TGTGCCAGCAGTTTTAGACTAGCTGGGACCTACGAGCAGTACTTC.

This clonotype was found a few times. This chain connects TRBV6-5 to TRBJ2-2; D remains ambiguous. V dropped 4 bases and J dropped 0 bases, with 12 bases sitting between them. CDR1 and CDR2 (germline): MNHEY, SVGAGI. This CDR3 has 16 amino acids. CDR3 DNA: TGTGCCAGCAGTTCCCCCGAGCCGGCGAACACCGGGGAGCTGTTTTTT. Translation gives CASSSPEPANTGELFF.

This clonotype turned up a few times. The chain has TRBV24-1 and TRBJ2-3; D gene unclear. The CDR3 is 15 residues long. CDR1 is KGHDR, CDR2 SFDVKD, per germline. Trimming took off 3 bases at V and 2 bases at J, with 11 bases between the two ends. The CDR3 protein is CATSDDKTFTDTQYF. In DNA form, the CDR3 reads TGTGCCACCAGTGATGACAAAACCTTCACAGATACGCAGTATTTT.

The V gene is TRBV6-5, the J gene TRBJ1-1, with no clear D. Trimming pared 2 bases from V and 7 bases from J, leaving 14 bases between. The CDR3 sequence is 14 residues long. Per the germline V gene, CDR1 is MNHEY and CDR2 is SVGAGI. CDR3 in DNA: TGTGCCAGCAGTTACGGTAGATACGGTGATGAAGCTTTCTTT. Amino acid sequence: CASSYGRYGDEAFF.

This clonotype was detected only once. The chain has TRBV27 and TRBJ2-1, with TRBD1 matching 11 bases. V shed 11 bases and J 7 bases; nucleotides not matched to a gene: 7. Germline CDR1 is MNHEY and CDR2 is SMNVEV (reference sequence). CDR3 length equals 13 residues. The CDR3 protein is CACSGTGGNEQFF. For the CDR3, the DNA is TGTGCCTGCTCCGGGACAGGGGGGAATGAGCAGTTCTTC.

The sample holds a few counts of this clonotype. This sequence joins TRBV5-8 and TRBJ1-5, with 7 bases aligning to TRBD1. This CDR3 has 15 residues. The V and J ends lost 3 bases and 3 bases, in that order; junction bases with no gene match: 6. CDR1 SGHTS and CDR2 YDEGEE come from the germline V gene. CDR3 coding DNA: TGTGCCAGCAGCTCAACAGGGGCCCTCAATCAGCCCCAGCATTTT. Its translation is CASSSTGALNQPQHF.

This clonotype has more than one count but fewer than ten. The CDR3 here is CASSLEGYPQETQYF. The CDR3 nucleotides are TGTGCCAGCAGCTTAGAGGGCTACCCTCAAGAGACCCAGTACTTC. The chain recombines TRBV7-8 with TRBJ2-5; D is undetermined. The CDR3 is made up of 15 amino acids. With 1 base removed from V and 2 bases from J, the gap between germline ends came to 11 bases. Germline loops: CDR1 SGHVS, CDR2 FQNEAQ.

The chain recombines TRBV9 with TRBJ2-6, with D hard to call. The CDR3 length is 15 residues. Germline V gives CDR1 SGDLS, CDR2 YYNGEE. Between the trimmed V and J ends, which lost 5 bases and 0 bases, there was a span of 9 bases. Here the CDR3 DNA reads TGTGCCAGCAGTTTTGGGGACTCTGGGGCCAACGTCCTGACTTTC. Its protein is CASSFGDSGANVLTF.

Only a few counts were recorded for this clonotype. The chain is built from TRBV20-1 and TRBJ2-5, with a tentative D call TRBD2 (6 bases). The CDR3 extends over 14 amino acids. V gave up 5 bases and J gave up 4 bases, with 17 bases separating them. Germline CDR1 reads DFQATT; CDR2 reads SNEGSKA (reference sequence). The CDR3 spells CSAPLSPGVETQYF. The DNA for the CDR3 is TGCAGTGCTCCACTATCTCCGGGAGTAGAGACCCAGTACTTC.